Shown below are 16 T cell receptor beta chains from a single sample sequenced in a study of T cell repertoires in cytomegalovirus infection. The antigens for these receptors are not known. TCRdb itself ran the reads through MiXCR, one entry per CDR3 protein. This sample has 110,000 or so distinct CDR3 sequences, with over 30% found just once. The source was CD8+ T cells from cultured PBMCs, collected from culture after CMV antigen stimulation. The origin of the receptors is a human donor in good health (CMV status not recorded). Some clones in this sample may be carry-over from other donors' samples.

This chain joins TRBV20-1 and TRBJ2-4; either TRBD1 or TRBD2 may fit D (6 bases each). The CDR3 runs 15 residues. CDR1 and CDR2 from the germline V gene are DFQATT and SNEGSKA (reference sequence). Trimming removed 2 bases from V and 0 bases from J, with 11 bases in between. CDR3 nucleotides: TGCAGTGCTAGAAGGGGGGAACTAGCCAAAAACATTCAGTACTTC. It specifies CSARRGELAKNIQYF.

This clonotype appeared a few times. The chain joins TRBV6-1 to TRBJ2-3; D not certain. The germline V gene has CDR1 MNHNS and CDR2 SASEGT. V gave up 6 bases and J gave up 3 bases, with 22 bases separating them. The CDR3 has 17 residues. The CDR3 nucleotides read TGTGCCAGCAGCCTGGACGGTTTTAGGAAGCCGACAGATACGCAGTATTTT. Protein: CASSLDGFRKPTDTQYF.

This clonotype was observed a handful of times. This chain uses TRBV7-9 with TRBJ1-1, with D uncertain. The CDR3 is 13 residues long. Trimming removed 3 bases at V and 1 base at J, with 6 bases between. The V gene's germline CDR1 is SEHNR and CDR2 FQNEAQ (reference sequence). The CDR3 DNA is TGTGCCAGCAGCTTCGTAGGGAACACTGAAGCTTTCTTT. This sequence encodes CASSFVGNTEAFF.

This clonotype appeared many times. The genes are TRBV6-1 and TRBJ2-7; D might be TRBD2 (6 bases). V was clipped by 2 bases and J by 0 bases, with 14 bases between them. The length of the CDR3 is 16 residues. CDR1 and CDR2 (germline): MNHNS, SASEGT. CDR3 in amino acids: CASSENPWGVSYEQYF. The CDR3 coding sequence is TGTGCCAGCAGTGAAAATCCGTGGGGGGTCTCCTACGAGCAGTACTTC.

V and J are TRBV7-8 and TRBJ2-3; TRBD2 matches at 10 bases. The CDR3 is 17 residues long. J lost 1 base, V lost 1 base, and 5 bases had no gene match. CDR1 is SGHVS, CDR2 FQNEAQ, per germline. The CDR3 spells CASSLGLAGARTDTQYF. In nucleotides, the CDR3 is TGTGCCAGCAGCTTAGGGCTAGCGGGGGCCCGCACAGATACGCAGTATTTT.

Only a few counts were recorded for this clonotype. The chain has TRBV2 and TRBJ2-1; no clear D. This CDR3 region has 13 residues. Germline V gene sequence: CDR1 SNHLY, CDR2 FYNNEI. V lost 4 bases and J lost 7, with 11 bases in between. In DNA, the CDR3 is TGTGCCAGCAGTGGTCGGTGGGATAATGAGCAGTTCTTC. Residues: CASSGRWDNEQFF. Full variable domain (remainder filled in from reference TRBV2 and TRBJ2-1): EPEVTQTPSHQVTQMGQEVILRCVPISNHLYFYWYRQILGQKVEFLVSFYNNEISEKSEIFDDQFSVERPDGSNFTLKIRSTKLEDSAMYFCASSGRWDNEQFFGPGTRLTVL.

This clonotype came up many times. V is TRBV6-5 and J is TRBJ1-1, with 7 bases that match TRBD1. The CDR3 is made up of 15 amino acids. V dropped 3 bases and J dropped 5; count of bases not matched to a gene: 9. Germline CDR1 reads MNHEY; CDR2 reads SVGAGI. DNA of the CDR3: TGTGCCAGCAGTTATAGACAGGGAAAAGGAACTGAAGCTTTCTTT. This codes for CASSYRQGKGTEAFF.

This clonotype has just one count. This chain links TRBV7-2 with TRBJ2-1; no reliable D call. The germline gives CDR1 SGHTA, CDR2 FQGNSA. The V and J ends lost 5 bases and 8 bases respectively, with 16 bases between them. CDR3 length: 14 amino acids. The chain's CDR3 is CASSHPFVADEQFF. CDR3 DNA: TGTGCCAGCAGCCACCCCTTCGTAGCCGATGAGCAGTTCTTC. Supplemented by reference TRBV7-2 and TRBJ2-1, the full variable domain reads GAGVSQSPSNKVTEKGKDVELRCDPISGHTALYWYRQSLGQGLEFLIYFQGNSAPDKSGLPSDRFSAERTGGSVSTLTIQRTQQEDSAVYLCASSHPFVADEQFFGPGTRLTVL.

This clonotype came up many times. The rearrangement uses TRBV12-3 or TRBV12-4 and TRBJ2-7, with a tentative D call TRBD2 (7 bases). Trimming removed 3 bases at V and 4 bases at J, with 13 bases between. CDR3 length: 14 residues. CDR3 residues: CASSLGGRNYEQYF. The CDR3 bases are TGTGCCAGCAGTTTGGGGGGGCGTAATTACGAGCAGTACTTC.

This clonotype was recorded once. The gene calls are TRBV6-6 and TRBJ2-2; perhaps TRBD2 as D (5 bases). Trimming removed 0 bases from V and 6 bases from J, with 14 bases in between. CDR1 and CDR2 from the germline V gene are MNHNY and SVGAGI (reference sequence). The CDR3 is made up of 16 amino acids. CDR3 amino acids: CASSYSGVVSAGELFF. In DNA, the CDR3 is TGTGCCAGCAGTTACTCGGGAGTCGTAAGCGCCGGGGAGCTGTTTTTT.

There are a few counts of this clonotype. The J gene is TRBJ2-3, the V gene TRBV7-2; D gene uncertain. Trimming left V 1 base short and J 6 bases short, with 14 bases between. Germline CDR1 SGHTA, CDR2 FQGNSA. This CDR3 region has 15 residues. CDR3 DNA: TGTGCCAGCAGCTTAGGAGCCAGGTCGGGCGATACGCAGTATTTT. Translation gives CASSLGARSGDTQYF.

This clonotype was counted a few times. The chain is built from TRBV7-6 and TRBJ2-7; 9 bases are a match to TRBD2. The CDR3 is 15 amino acids. Trimming removed 5 bases from V and 0 bases from J; junction bases left unmatched: 5. Germline V lookup: CDR1 SGHVS, CDR2 FNYEAQ. The CDR3 region is CASSPIAGDSYEQYF. CDR3 bases: TGTGCCAGCAGCCCTATAGCGGGGGACTCCTACGAGCAGTACTTC. Combining the CDR3 with reference TRBV7-6 and TRBJ2-7 gives the whole variable domain GAGVSQSPRYKVTKRGQDVALRCDPISGHVSLYWYRQALGQGPEFLTYFNYEAQQDKSGLPNDRFSAERPEGSISTLTIQRTEQRDSAMYRCASSPIAGDSYEQYFGPGTRLTVT.

This chain uses TRBV4-2 with TRBJ1-1; D is unresolved. The CDR3 runs to 15 residues. Germline lookup yields CDR1 LGHNA and CDR2 YNFKEQ. V was clipped by 0 bases and J by 6 bases, with 14 bases between them. The CDR3 spells CASSQDTDPDPEAFF. The CDR3 nucleotides are TGTGCCAGCAGCCAAGATACGGACCCCGACCCTGAAGCTTTCTTT.

Ten or more counts support this clonotype. The chain carries TRBV7-2 and TRBJ2-3, with 12 positions matching TRBD1. Trimming at V came to 5 bases and at J to 6 bases, leaving 9 bases not matched to a gene. The CDR3 extends over 16 amino acids. The germline gives CDR1 SGHTA, CDR2 FQGNSA. The chain's CDR3 is CASSLGGTGGLDTQYF. As DNA, the CDR3 is TGTGCCAGCAGCCTGGGGGGGACAGGGGGCCTGGATACGCAGTATTTT.

The rearrangement links TRBV4-2 to TRBJ1-1; a possible D gene is TRBD1 (6 bases). V shed 7 bases and J shed 0 bases, with 18 bases lying between them. The CDR3 has 16 residues. Germline CDR1 reads LGHNA; CDR2 reads YNFKEQ. This CDR3 reads CASKLGTGTLNTEAFF. The CDR3 DNA follows: TGTGCCAGCAAACTGGGAACCGGGACACTGAACACTGAAGCTTTCTTT.

The V and J genes are TRBV5-6 and TRBJ2-7; 8 bases match TRBD1. Looked up from germline, CDR1 is SGHDT and CDR2 is YYEEEE. This CDR3 is built from 14 residues. Trimming at V came to 4 bases and at J to 5 bases, leaving 8 bases not matched to a gene. This chain's CDR3 is CASSHTGGSDEQYF. As DNA, the CDR3 is TGTGCCAGCAGCCACACAGGGGGGTCAGACGAGCAGTACTTC.